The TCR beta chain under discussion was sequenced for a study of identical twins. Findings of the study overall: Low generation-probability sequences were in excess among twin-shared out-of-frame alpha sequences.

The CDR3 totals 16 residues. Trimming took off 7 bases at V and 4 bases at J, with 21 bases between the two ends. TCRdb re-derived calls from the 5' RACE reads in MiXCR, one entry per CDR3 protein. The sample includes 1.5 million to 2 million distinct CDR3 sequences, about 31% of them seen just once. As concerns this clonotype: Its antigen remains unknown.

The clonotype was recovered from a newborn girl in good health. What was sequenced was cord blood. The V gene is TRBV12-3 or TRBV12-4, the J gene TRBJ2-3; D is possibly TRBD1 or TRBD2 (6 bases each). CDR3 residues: CASTRTWGALSDTQYF. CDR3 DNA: TGTGCCAGCACCCGCACGTGGGGGGCCCTCTCAGATACGCAGTATTTT.